The 10 T cell receptor beta chains below come from one sample, sequenced in a study of shared clonotypes between healthy human individuals. The naive CD8 population came from CD45RO-negative cells selected for CCR7, without terminally differentiated effector memory CD45RA+ cells. The method was immunoSEQ multiplex PCR; TCRdb's version includes in-frame clones alone and lacks a portion of them. The data hold approximately 2,200,000 clones, with approximately 94% observed a single time. Sequenced: naive CD8+ T cells from PBMCs. The receptors stem from a man aged 18 to 35 in good health. Some clones in this sample may be carry-over from other donors' samples.

In its sample, this clone was seen once. The chain combines TRBV5-1 with TRBJ2-1; 11 bases map to TRBD2. The CDR3 covers 14 residues. With 6 bases clipped from V and 8 bases from J, the junction kept 7 bases outside the gene matches. From germline, CDR1 is SGHRS and CDR2 YFSETQ. The CDR3 nucleotides read TGCGCCAGCACCCTACGTAGCGGGAGGGATGAGCAGTTCTTC. This codes for CASTLRSGRDEQFF.

The chain carries TRBV5-1 and TRBJ2-1; TRBD2 might be the D (6 bases). V was clipped by 4 bases and J by 1 base, with 12 bases between them. CDR1 and CDR2 (germline): SGHRS, YFSETQ. There are 15 residues in the CDR3. CDR3 nucleotide sequence: TGCGCCAGCAGCCCCTCTCGGGGGTCCTACAATGAGCAGTTCTTC. This gives the protein CASSPSRGSYNEQFF.

The chain carries TRBV27 and TRBJ2-7; tentative D call: TRBD2 (6 bases). Trimming took 2 bases from V and 7 from J, leaving 15 bases between them. Germline V gene data show CDR1 as MNHEY and CDR2 as SMNVEV (reference sequence). The CDR3 is 14 amino acids. This chain's CDR3 is CASSLLGNAGEQYF. CDR3 coding DNA: TGTGCCAGCAGTTTACTGGGCAACGCGGGGGAGCAGTACTTC.

This clone was observed a single time. The genes are TRBV28 and TRBJ1-1; TRBD1 might be the D (5 bases). Germline CDR1 is MDHEN and CDR2 is SYDVKM. This CDR3 is 15 amino acids long. Deletions cut 3 bases from V and 6 bases from J, with 17 bases between. The chain's CDR3 is CASSFTSIPRAEAFF. CDR3 nucleotides: TGTGCCAGCAGTTTTACCAGCATACCCAGGGCTGAAGCTTTCTTT.

The genes are TRBV19 and TRBJ2-7, with 7 bases that match TRBD1. Germline V lookup: CDR1 LNHDA, CDR2 SQIVND (reference sequence). The CDR3 contains 15 residues. J lost 5 bases, V lost 3 bases, and 10 bases had no gene match. CDR3 loop: CASSIGRGLWDEQYF. The CDR3 coding sequence is TGTGCCAGTAGTATCGGCAGGGGGTTATGGGACGAGCAGTACTTC.

This chain uses TRBV30 with TRBJ2-7; no definite D call. The V and J ends lost 0 bases and 4 bases respectively, with 10 bases between them. The germline CDR1 and CDR2 sequences are GTSNPN and SVGIG (reference sequence). This CDR3 has 13 amino acids. The CDR3: CAWSVLGIYEQYF. DNA for the CDR3: TGTGCCTGGAGTGTTTTAGGGATTTACGAGCAGTACTTC.

V gene TRBV7-8 combines with J gene TRBJ2-5, with TRBD2 matching 8 bases. Germline V gene data show CDR1 as SGHVS and CDR2 as FQNEAQ. V lost 3 bases and J lost 5; bases outside the gene matches: 5. There are 14 residues in the CDR3. CDR3 DNA: TGTGCCAGCAGCTTTGTGCGGGAGGCGGAGACCCAGTACTTC. It codes for CASSFVREAETQYF.

This rearrangement joins TRBV9 to TRBJ2-1, with 14 bases matching TRBD2. Germline assignment: CDR1 SGDLS and CDR2 YYNGEE. J lost 12 bases, V lost 4 bases, and 18 bases had no gene match. This CDR3 region has 18 residues. This chain's CDR3 is CASSPEGLAGEISRVQFF. The CDR3 DNA follows: TGTGCCAGCAGCCCAGAGGGACTAGCGGGAGAGATAAGTCGGGTGCAGTTCTTC.

The chain links TRBV4-2 to TRBJ2-7; D is ambiguous. CDR1 and CDR2 (germline): LGHNA, YNFKEQ. V was cut by 0 bases and J by 2 bases, with 17 bases left in between. This CDR3 is built from 17 residues. CDR3 in DNA: TGTGCCAGCAGCCAAGAGGATGAAGGATTATACCCCTACGAGCAGTACTTC. It codes for CASSQEDEGLYPYEQYF.

The V gene is TRBV30, the J gene TRBJ2-7, with 10 positions matching TRBD1. Germline-derived CDR1 and CDR2 are GTSNPN and SVGIG (reference sequence). The CDR3 is 17 residues long. Losses at the gene ends were 7 bases for V and 1 base for J; bases not matched to a gene: 16. CDR3 amino acids: CASLHPTGGRRSYEQYF. CDR3 coding DNA: TGTGCCTCTCTCCATCCGACAGGGGGCCGTAGGTCCTACGAGCAGTACTTC.